This note documents a single T cell receptor (beta chain) sequence. This clonotype appeared a few times. This receptor's antigen is unknown. It has no much larger one-base neighbor in the sample; base qualities were not kept. Receptors were amplified or captured by PCR. The reads were generated on an Illumina HiSeq 2000. The public reads were reprocessed in TCRdb via fastp at Q25 and MiXCR, keeping in-frame beta chains. Identical CDR3 protein sequences are pooled into one entry, listed with their most common genes and DNA. For this sample there are about 84,000 distinct CDR3 sequences; 51% appear just once. More than 13% of the sample lies in the top ten. This entry is derived from a study of CDR3 diversity in severe acne (dated 2019 in TCRdb). There are 15 amino acids in the CDR3, from cysteine to phenylalanine inclusive. Only CDR3 DNA remains: 45 bases, in frame from the first base. Ends trimmed: V by 4 bases, J by 9 bases; bases unmatched to a gene: 7. Looking up the germline V gene (reference sequence) yields CDR1 SEHNR and CDR2 FQNEAQ.

The sequence links TRBV7-9 to TRBJ1-6, and 9 bases in between align with TRBD1. This TCR derives from a male donor in good health, without acne. The sample taken for sequencing was blood. Here the CDR3 is given as CASSWGDRVVSPLHF. The DNA is as follows: TGTGCCAGCAGCTGGGGGGACAGGGTGGTTTCACCCCTCCACTTT.